Each of the 23 T cell receptor beta chains below was sequenced from the same sample in a study of blood T cells in healthy people across ages. It was with a sample-barcoded 5' primer and a J-beta primer mix that a second PCR of roughly 6 to 11 cycles was run. TCRdb re-called the 5' RACE reads through MiXCR, storing one row per CDR3 protein. This sample has some 370,000 distinct CDR3 sequences, with 45% to 60% found just once. Material for sequencing was blood. The source of these receptors is a man in his sixties in good health.

The CDR3 nucleotides read TGCAGCGCCGGGCAGGGGACAGGGGGCTACGAGCAGTACTTC. It specifies CSAGQGTGGYEQYF. This sequence joins TRBV29-1 and TRBJ2-4; 11 nucleotides agree with TRBD1. The DNA end favors TRBJ2-7, so the J call may be wrong. The CDR3 length is 14 residues. Germline assignment: CDR1 SQVTM and CDR2 ANQGSEA.

The chain carries TRBV20-1 and TRBJ2-7; TRBD2 might be the D (6 bases). This CDR3 spans 15 amino acids. V was cut by 1 base and J by 6 bases, with 19 bases left in between. The germline gives CDR1 DFQATT, CDR2 SNEGSKA (reference sequence). The CDR3 DNA reads TGCAGTGCTAGAGTTTTGGGACTCCAGGGAGGCGAGCAGTACTTC. Protein sequence: CSARVLGLQGGEQYF.

Concerning this clonotype itself: A much larger clone differs by one base, so this may be a read error. J is TRBJ2-1 and V is TRBV20-1, with 14 nucleotides matching TRBD2. The J call may be incorrect, as the DNA end agrees better with TRBJ2-7. Looked up from germline, CDR1 is DFQATT and CDR2 is SNEGSKA (reference sequence). This CDR3 has 17 residues. The CDR3 is CSARGLAGATLYNEQYF. CDR3 coding DNA: TGCAGTGCTAGGGGACTAGCGGGGGCGACCCTCTACAATGAGCAGTACTTC.

V is TRBV12-3 or TRBV12-4 and J is TRBJ1-1; D perhaps matches TRBD1 (5 bases). The V end lost 9 bases, the J end lost 1 base, and 15 bases lay between the germline ends. The CDR3 sequence is 14 residues long. In DNA, the CDR3 is TGTGCCAGTCAAACCTTAAGGGGGAACACTGAAGCTTTCTTT. Translation gives CASQTLRGNTEAFF.

The J gene is TRBJ2-3, the V gene TRBV4-3; D gene unclear. The CDR3 sequence is 15 residues long. Germline assignment: CDR1 LGHNA and CDR2 YSLEER. Trimming pared 0 bases from V and 6 bases from J, leaving 13 bases between. The CDR3 DNA follows: TGCGCCAGCAGCCAAGATCGAGTTACCCGGGATACGCAGTATTTT. Protein: CASSQDRVTRDTQYF.

The chain employs TRBV20-1 and TRBJ2-1, with D possibly TRBD2 on 5 matching bases. This CDR3 is 14 amino acids long. Deletions cut 2 bases from V and 4 bases from J, with 12 bases between. Germline loops: CDR1 DFQATT, CDR2 SNEGSKA (reference sequence). CDR3 sequence reads: CSARNLALYNEQFF. DNA of the CDR3: TGCAGTGCTAGAAACCTAGCCCTTTACAATGAGCAGTTCTTC.

The chain carries TRBV20-1 and TRBJ2-5, with D unclear. Matching the DNA end better, TRBJ2-7 makes the J call doubtful. The CDR3 contains 12 residues. Germline V lookup: CDR1 DFQATT, CDR2 SNEGSKA (reference sequence). CDR3 residues: CSAREFGDEQYF. The CDR3 DNA follows: TGCAGTGCTAGAGAGTTTGGGGACGAGCAGTACTTC.

This clonotype was seen a handful of times. This sequence joins TRBV7-2 and TRBJ2-5; D not certain. Trimming took off 1 base at V and 2 bases at J, with 8 bases between the two ends. Germline CDR1 and CDR2: SGHTA and FQGNSA. The CDR3 length is 14 residues. This chain's CDR3 is CASSLVWAQETQYF. The DNA of the CDR3 is TGTGCCAGCAGCTTAGTTTGGGCGCAAGAGACCCAGTACTTC.

J is TRBJ2-3 and V is TRBV7-2; possible D gene TRBD2, 6 bases. V shed 4 bases and J shed 0 bases, with 14 bases lying between them. The CDR3 spans 16 residues. Germline CDR1 reads SGHTA; CDR2 reads FQGNSA. The CDR3 loop reads CASSSNTGGSTDTQYF. The CDR3 bases are TGTGCCAGCAGCTCCAACACCGGGGGTAGCACAGATACGCAGTATTTT. The whole variable domain, remainder taken from reference TRBV7-2 and TRBJ2-3, is GAGVSQSPSNKVTEKGKDVELRCDPISGHTALYWYRQSLGQGLEFLIYFQGNSAPDKSGLPSDRFSAERTGGSVSTLTIQRTQQEDSAVYLCASSSNTGGSTDTQYFGPGTRLTVL.

The V and J genes are TRBV14 and TRBJ2-1, with D possibly matching TRBD1 (6 bases). The CDR3 consists of 11 residues. V shed 4 bases and J shed 11 bases, with 9 bases lying between them. Germline CDR1 is SGHDN and CDR2 is FVKESK. CDR3 in amino acids: CASSPGVKQFF. DNA of the CDR3: TGTGCCAGCAGCCCAGGGGTAAAGCAGTTCTTC.

This clonotype has a count of ten or more. This chain joins TRBV9 and TRBJ2-5; no clear D. The CDR3 spans 14 residues. The V gene lost 4 bases and the J gene lost 4 bases, with 14 bases spanning the gap. Germline V CDR1 and CDR2: SGDLS, YYNGEE. DNA of the CDR3: TGTGCCAGCAGCCTTGGGCTAGTTGGAGAGACCCAGTACTTC. Its protein is CASSLGLVGETQYF.

This clonotype was detected only a few times. This chain links TRBV12-3 or TRBV12-4 with TRBJ2-4; maybe TRBD1 (6 bases). V lost 6 bases and J 7 bases, leaving 19 bases between the germline ends. The CDR3 runs 15 residues. CDR3: CASSAPGPGVNIQYF. CDR3 sequence (DNA): TGTGCCAGCAGCGCCCCGGGGCCAGGGGTGAACATTCAGTACTTC.

The rearrangement joins TRBV20-1 to TRBJ1-5, with D unresolved. Trimming pared 3 bases from V and 0 bases from J, leaving 6 bases between. The CDR3 is 13 residues long. In germline, CDR1 is DFQATT, CDR2 SNEGSKA (reference sequence). This chain's CDR3 is CSASLLSNQPQHF. DNA of the CDR3: TGCAGTGCTAGTCTCCTTAGCAATCAGCCCCAGCATTTT.

CDR3 sequence: CASSLAGVQDTQYF. In DNA form, the CDR3 reads TGTGCCAGCAGTTTGGCGGGAGTACAAGATACGCAGTATTTT. V usage is TRBV28 and J usage is TRBJ2-3; 7 bases are shared with TRBD2. Trimming took 3 bases from V and 5 from J; bases not matched to a gene: 5. CDR3 length: 14 residues. CDR1 MDHEN and CDR2 SYDVKM come from the germline V gene.

The chain has TRBV6-5 and TRBJ2-3; possibly TRBD1 or TRBD2 for D (6 bases each). The CDR3 extends over 15 amino acids. Germline CDR1 MNHEY, CDR2 SVGAGI. The V end lost 5 bases, the J end lost 3 bases, and 15 bases lay between the germline ends. The CDR3 sequence is CASSPQRGETDTQYF. The CDR3 nucleotides are TGTGCCAGCAGTCCTCAAAGGGGGGAGACAGATACGCAGTATTTT.

This chain joins TRBV4-1 and TRBJ2-4; TRBD1 might be the D (5 bases). The J call is uncertain, as TRBJ2-7 better fits the DNA end. The length of the CDR3 is 14 residues. Germline values: CDR1 MGHRA, CDR2 YSYEKL. For the CDR3, the DNA is TGCGCCAGCAGCCAACCTGGGGCTGGATACGAGCAGTACTTC. Its protein is CASSQPGAGYEQYF.

The genes are TRBV6-5 and TRBJ2-5; 8 bases line up with TRBD1. This CDR3 comprises 14 residues. CDR1 and CDR2 from the germline V gene are MNHEY and SVGAGI. Germline trimming cut 6 bases from V and 2 bases from J; bases unmatched to any gene: 5. The DNA for the CDR3 is TGTGCCAGCAGAGGACAGGGCACGCAAGAGACCCAGTACTTC. Translation: CASRGQGTQETQYF.

J is TRBJ2-5 and V is TRBV7-2, with unresolved D. CDR3 length equals 14 residues. The V gene lost 5 bases and the J gene lost 5 bases, with 15 bases spanning the gap. The germline V gene has CDR1 SGHTA and CDR2 FQGNSA. For the CDR3, the DNA is TGTGCCAGCAGCCCCAGCGAGGCCGCGGAGACCCAGTACTTC. This codes for CASSPSEAAETQYF.

The chain combines TRBV3-1 with TRBJ1-6, with 11 bases aligning to TRBD1. V gave up 1 base and J gave up 10 bases; unmatched junction bases: 0. This CDR3 comprises 14 residues. Germline V gives CDR1 LGHDT, CDR2 YNNKEL (reference sequence). This chain's CDR3 is CASSQGTGGSPLHF. The CDR3 DNA sequence: TGTGCCAGCAGCCAAGGGACAGGGGGCTCACCCCTCCACTTT.

The chain has TRBV6-6 and TRBJ2-3; TRBD1 might be the D (5 bases). Between the trimmed V and J ends, which lost 2 bases and 2 bases, there was a span of 11 bases. The CDR3 sequence is 15 residues long. Germline CDR1 and CDR2: MNHNY and SVGAGI (reference sequence). CDR3 bases: TGTGCCAGCAGTTACCAAGACAGAACCACAGATACGCAGTATTTT. This encodes CASSYQDRTTDTQYF.

In its sample, this clonotype was seen a few times. This chain joins TRBV20-1 and TRBJ2-4; D is ambiguous. The DNA end lines up better with TRBJ2-7; the J call may be wrong. CDR1 is DFQATT and CDR2 is SNEGSKA in the germline V gene (reference sequence). This CDR3 has 13 amino acids. In DNA form, the CDR3 reads TGCAGTGCTAGGTCGGTTGGAGCCTACGAGCAGTACTTC. Its translation: CSARSVGAYEQYF.

This clonotype was counted once. The chain uses TRBV6-5 and TRBJ1-2; 7 nucleotides line up with TRBD1. Trimming took 2 bases from V and 5 from J; bases not matched to a gene: 8. Germline V lookup: CDR1 MNHEY, CDR2 SVGAGI. The CDR3 has 15 amino acids. CDR3 loop: CASSYQRQGRYGYTF. In DNA form, the CDR3 reads TGTGCCAGCAGTTACCAACGACAGGGTCGGTATGGCTACACCTTC.

The chain couples TRBV12-3 or TRBV12-4 to TRBJ2-4; a possible D gene is TRBD2 (5 bases). The ends were cut back, 5 bases at V and 13 bases at J, with 21 bases in the middle. The CDR3 spans 14 residues. CDR3 amino acids: CASSLSQTTNEQYF. CDR3 in DNA: TGTGCCAGCAGTCTCTCGCAGACTACCAATGAGCAGTACTTC.